Below, one T cell receptor (beta chain) is given with its context. Its matching antigen is unknown. This entry comes from a study of T-cell reconstitution after alpha-beta-depleted transplantation in children. Overall study findings and caveats: Hyperexpanded clones declined; after one year, newly produced T cells mostly supplied diversity. Some patients' high day-60 TCRbeta diversity was attributed to recipient cells surviving conditioning. Several hundred graft clones that had expanded were reportedly the source of alpha-beta T cells about two months after transplant.

Preparation of the TCRbeta library involved a method that used unique molecular identifiers. TCRdb analysed the PCR reads with MiXCR anew, one entry per CDR3 protein. The data contain 780,000 or so distinct CDR3 sequences, approximately 15% of them singletons. Deletions cut 1 base from V and 3 bases from J, with 9 bases between. The CDR3 covers 14 residues. The source is a male patient younger than 18 who had a stem cell transplant for acute lymphoblastic leukemia, so the T cells may come from the graft donor. J is TRBJ1-2 and V is TRBV12-3 or TRBV12-4; D ambiguous. The sample in question was PBMCs, mostly from graft donor cells, obtained 360 days after TCRalphabeta/CD19-depleted stem cell transplant. In nucleotides, the CDR3 is TGTGCCAGCAGTTTAGGTACGGTTCACTATGGCTACACCTTC. As protein: CASSLGTVHYGYTF.